The 22 T cell receptor beta chains presented below share a single source sample, sequenced in a study of T cell responses to AZD1222 COVID-19 vaccine. TCRdb's copy holds only in-frame clones and misses some; the assay was immunoSEQ multiplex PCR. The sample lists 210,000 or so clones; roughly 94% were seen once. The sample here was peripheral blood, taken 28 days after the second dose of the MenACWY control vaccine. All receptors derive from an adult who received the MenACWY meningococcal vaccine as a control.

This clone has only one observation. This sequence joins TRBV4-2 and TRBJ2-2; maybe TRBD1 (6 bases). The CDR3 consists of 16 residues. V lost 0 bases and J lost 5, with 13 bases in between. Per the germline V gene, CDR1 is LGHNA and CDR2 is YNFKEQ. The CDR3 DNA follows: TGTGCCAGCAGCCAAGATAGGGGGACCACGACCGGGGAGCTGTTTTTT. This encodes CASSQDRGTTTGELFF.

The chain recombines TRBV5-1 with TRBJ2-3; 8 nucleotides match TRBD2. CDR1 SGHRS and CDR2 YFSETQ come from the germline V gene. The trim removed 4 bases at V and 4 bases at J, leaving 8 bases unmatched. This CDR3 region has 15 residues. The DNA of the CDR3 is TGCGCCAGCAGCAGTAGCGGGATGGCGGCAGATACGCAGTATTTT. As protein: CASSSSGMAADTQYF.

This clone was counted a single time. V is TRBV10-3 and J is TRBJ1-1; TRBD1 might be the D (6 bases). The V end was cut by 6 bases, the J end by 0 bases, with 11 bases between. Germline V lookup: CDR1 ENHRY, CDR2 SYGVKD. The CDR3 has 14 residues. DNA of the CDR3: TGTGCCATCAGAAAAACAGGGCTGAACACTGAAGCTTTCTTT. Its protein product is CAIRKTGLNTEAFF.

V is TRBV30 and J is TRBJ1-4; no definite D call. CDR3 size: 13 residues. CDR1 and CDR2 from the germline V gene are GTSNPN and SVGIG (reference sequence). V lost 0 bases and J lost 7, with 9 bases in between. The CDR3 sequence is CAWSVGLLEKLFF. The CDR3 region has the DNA TGTGCCTGGAGTGTGGGTTTACTTGAAAAACTGTTTTTT.

V usage is TRBV7-3 and J usage is TRBJ1-1; D ambiguous. Germline V gene lookup returns CDR1 SGHTA and CDR2 FQGTGA. The CDR3 has 13 residues. Between the trimmed V and J ends, which lost 1 base and 2 bases, there was a span of 5 bases. The CDR3 spells CASSLRYNTEAFF. The CDR3 nucleotides are TGTGCCAGCAGCTTAAGGTATAACACTGAAGCTTTCTTT.

The chain has TRBV3-1 (or the pseudogene TRBV3-2) and TRBJ2-7; D perhaps matches TRBD1 (5 bases). This CDR3 is 15 amino acids long. Trimming cost V 0 bases and J 6 bases, with 15 bases left between them. CDR1 and CDR2 from the germline V gene are LGHDT and YNNKEL (reference sequence). The CDR3 spells CASSQDLIRVSEQYF. The CDR3 nucleotides are TGTGCCAGCAGCCAAGATCTTATCAGGGTGAGCGAGCAGTACTTC.

V is TRBV5-5 and J is TRBJ2-3; 8 bases agree with TRBD2. After removal of 2 bases from V and 5 bases from J, the junction contained 7 bases not matched to a gene. Germline CDR1 reads SGHKS; CDR2 reads YYEKEE (reference sequence). The CDR3 has 15 residues. This chain's CDR3 is CASSLPGGAIDTQYF. CDR3 coding DNA: TGTGCCAGCAGCTTACCCGGGGGGGCGATAGATACGCAGTATTTT.

The genes are TRBV30 and TRBJ1-5; perhaps TRBD1 as D (6 bases). The ends were cut back, 3 bases at V and 6 bases at J, with 12 bases in the middle. Germline CDR1 GTSNPN, CDR2 SVGIG (reference sequence). This CDR3 spans 13 amino acids. In DNA, the CDR3 is TGTGCCTGGAGCCGGGGGGCAGTTCAGCCCCAGCATTTT. Translated, it gives CAWSRGAVQPQHF.

This clone has only one observation. This chain connects TRBV28 to TRBJ1-6; D remains unclear. CDR1 is MDHEN, CDR2 SYDVKM, per germline. This CDR3 is built from 16 residues. V lost 4 bases, J lost 2 bases, and 12 bases lay in between. DNA of the CDR3: TGTGCCAGCAGTTCCCGTACAGAGGCCTATAATTCACCCCTCCACTTT. Its translation: CASSSRTEAYNSPLHF.

V usage is TRBV30 and J usage is TRBJ1-6; the D is unclear. The CDR3 spans 12 residues. Between the trimmed V and J ends, which lost 1 base and 10 bases, there was a span of 8 bases. The germline gives CDR1 GTSNPN, CDR2 SVGIG (reference sequence). The chain's CDR3 is CAWSEGGSPLHF. The CDR3 nucleotides read TGTGCCTGGAGTGAAGGAGGATCACCCCTCCACTTT.

The genes are TRBV24-1 and TRBJ2-1; possibly TRBD1 or TRBD2 for D (5 bases each). V lost 3 bases to trimming and J lost 4 bases, with 15 bases between them. Germline V gives CDR1 KGHDR, CDR2 SFDVKD. The length of the CDR3 is 16 residues. The CDR3 DNA follows: TGTGCCACCAGTGATGGGGGTGGGGGTAGATACAATGAGCAGTTCTTC. Its translation: CATSDGGGGRYNEQFF.

The rearrangement links TRBV7-2 to TRBJ1-5; possible D gene TRBD1, 6 bases. The germline V and J ends were trimmed by 3 bases and 4 bases, with 19 bases remaining between them. The germline CDR1 and CDR2 sequences are SGHTA and FQGNSA. The CDR3 has 17 amino acids. The CDR3 protein is CASSFLPRGQWNQPQHF. The CDR3 DNA reads as TGTGCCAGCAGCTTTTTGCCAAGGGGACAATGGAATCAGCCCCAGCATTTT. The complete variable domain, with remaining parts taken from reference TRBV7-2 and TRBJ1-5, reads GAGVSQSPSNKVTEKGKDVELRCDPISGHTALYWYRQSLGQGLEFLIYFQGNSAPDKSGLPSDRFSAERTGGSVSTLTIQRTQQEDSAVYLCASSFLPRGQWNQPQHFGDGTRLSIL.

The CDR3 DNA reads TGTGCCAGCAGTGAATTTGCGGGGCCCTACGAGCAGTACTTC. Its protein is CASSEFAGPYEQYF. The chain is built from TRBV6-4 and TRBJ2-7, with a possible D match to TRBD2 (6 bases). The germline V gene encodes CDR1 MRHNA and CDR2 SNTAGT. V dropped 3 bases and J dropped 2 bases, with 11 bases sitting between them. This CDR3 contains 14 residues.

J is TRBJ2-7 and V is TRBV29-1; the D is unclear. The germline V and J ends were trimmed by 5 bases and 2 bases, with 10 bases remaining between them. The CDR3 length is 12 residues. CDR1 and CDR2 (germline): SQVTM, ANQGSEA. CDR3 amino acids: CSVQTATYEQYF. DNA for the CDR3: TGCAGCGTTCAGACGGCAACCTACGAGCAGTACTTC.

In nucleotides, the CDR3 is TGTGCCAGCAGCTTAATGACGCTCTCTGGGGCCAACGTCCTGACTTTC. Translating gives CASSLMTLSGANVLTF. The rearrangement uses TRBV7-3 and TRBJ2-6, with D unresolved. Germline-derived CDR1 and CDR2 are SGHTA and FQGTGA. Trimming removed 1 base at V and 0 bases at J, with 7 bases between. CDR3 length: 16 amino acids.

The rearrangement uses TRBV12-3 or TRBV12-4 and TRBJ2-7; D call uncertain. The CDR3 is made up of 12 amino acids. Trimming stripped 5 bases from V and 3 bases from J, with 8 bases between. CDR3 residues: CASSPHLYEQYF. CDR3 DNA: TGTGCCAGCAGTCCCCATCTCTACGAGCAGTACTTC.

V usage is TRBV28 and J usage is TRBJ1-1; no clear D. V lost 8 bases to trimming and J lost 1 base, with 20 bases between them. Germline V gene sequence: CDR1 MDHEN, CDR2 SYDVKM. The CDR3 is 16 amino acids. Written as DNA, the CDR3 is TGTGCCAGCGGTCTTTATCGGGTCGGTTCGAACACTGAAGCTTTCTTT. Translated: CASGLYRVGSNTEAFF.

The chain links TRBV4-2 to TRBJ2-5; tentatively, D is TRBD1 or TRBD2 (5 bases each). V was clipped by 1 base and J by 0 bases, with 15 bases between them. The V gene's germline CDR1 is LGHNA and CDR2 YNFKEQ. The CDR3 covers 17 residues. CDR3 sequence (DNA): TGTGCCAGCAGCCAAGGAAATCGAGGGACGGACCAAGAGACCCAGTACTTC. Its translation: CASSQGNRGTDQETQYF.

The chain links TRBV27 to TRBJ2-7; maybe TRBD1 (6 bases). The V end was cut by 5 bases, the J end by 3 bases, with 14 bases between. The CDR3 covers 14 residues. Germline CDR1 MNHEY, CDR2 SMNVEV (reference sequence). The CDR3 sequence: CASSLAGEGYEQYF. CDR3 nucleotides: TGTGCCAGCAGTCTCGCAGGGGAAGGCTACGAGCAGTACTTC.

The rearrangement joins TRBV28 to TRBJ1-1; D may be TRBD1 (6 bases). Germline-derived CDR1 and CDR2 are MDHEN and SYDVKM. The CDR3 runs to 14 residues. V lost 6 bases and J 3 bases, leaving 14 bases between the germline ends. CDR3 sequence reads: CASRIHRAHTEAFF. As DNA, the CDR3 is TGTGCCAGCAGGATCCACAGGGCGCACACTGAAGCTTTCTTT.

CDR3 protein: CASSPPLSPYEQYF. The CDR3 nucleotides are TGTGCCAGCTCACCACCGCTAAGCCCCTACGAGCAGTACTTC. The chain joins TRBV18 to TRBJ2-7; D gene ambiguous. Germline CDR1 KGHSH, CDR2 LQKENI. The CDR3 totals 14 residues. Deletions cut 0 bases from V and 2 bases from J, with 8 bases between.

The J gene is TRBJ1-2, the V gene TRBV7-9; 8 nucleotides agree with TRBD1. V shed 3 bases, J shed 3 bases, and the junction held 12 bases outside the gene matches. Germline CDR1 is SEHNR and CDR2 is FQNEAQ (reference sequence). The CDR3 totals 17 residues. The CDR3 loop is CASSLRGPETGDYGYTF. CDR3 nucleotides: TGTGCCAGCAGCTTGCGGGGTCCGGAGACAGGGGACTATGGCTACACCTTC.